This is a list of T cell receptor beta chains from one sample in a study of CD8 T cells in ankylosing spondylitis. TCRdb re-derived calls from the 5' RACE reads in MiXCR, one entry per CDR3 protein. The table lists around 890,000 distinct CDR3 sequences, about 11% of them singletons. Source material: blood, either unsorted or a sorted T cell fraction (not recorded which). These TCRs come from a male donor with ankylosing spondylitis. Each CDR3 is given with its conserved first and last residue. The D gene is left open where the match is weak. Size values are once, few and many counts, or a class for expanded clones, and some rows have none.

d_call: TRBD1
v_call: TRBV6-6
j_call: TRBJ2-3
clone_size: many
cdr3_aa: CASQSVDRVTQYF
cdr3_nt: TGTGCCAGCCAAAGCGTCGACAGGGTTACGCAGTATTTT

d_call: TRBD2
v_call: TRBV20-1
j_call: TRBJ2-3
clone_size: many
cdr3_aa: CSAPGLAGGTDTQYF
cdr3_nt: TGCAGCGCCCCGGGACTAGCGGGAGGCACAGATACGCAGTATTTT

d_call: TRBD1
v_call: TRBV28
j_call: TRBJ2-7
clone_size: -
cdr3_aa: CASSFFVGRGLREQYF
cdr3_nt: TGTGCCAGCAGTTTTTTTGTTGGCAGGGGGTTGAGGGAGCAGTACTTC

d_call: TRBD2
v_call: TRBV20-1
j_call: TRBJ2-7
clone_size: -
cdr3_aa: CSAFPGGEPYEQYF
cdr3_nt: TGCAGTGCTTTCCCTGGGGGGGAACCGTACGAGCAGTACTTC

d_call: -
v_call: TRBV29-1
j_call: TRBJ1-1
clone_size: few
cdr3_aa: CSGGQGANTEAFF
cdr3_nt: TGCAGCGGGGGGCAGGGTGCGAACACTGAAGCTTTCTTT

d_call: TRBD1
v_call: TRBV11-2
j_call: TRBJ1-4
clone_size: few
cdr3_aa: CASSLGGDREEKLFF
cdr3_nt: TGTGCCAGCAGCTTGGGGGGGGACAGGGAGGAAAAACTGTTTTTT

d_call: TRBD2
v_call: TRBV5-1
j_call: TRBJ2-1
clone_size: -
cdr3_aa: CASGRGDSYNEQFF
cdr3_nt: TGCGCCAGCGGTCGGGGGGATTCCTACAATGAGCAGTTCTTC

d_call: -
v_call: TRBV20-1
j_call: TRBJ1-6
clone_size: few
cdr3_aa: CSARLQGSNSPLHF
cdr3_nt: TGCAGTGCTAGATTACAGGGTAGTAATTCACCCCTCCACTTT

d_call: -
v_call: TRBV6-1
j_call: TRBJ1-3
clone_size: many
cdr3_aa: CASSLRGSGNTIYF
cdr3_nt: TGTGCCAGCAGCCTTAGGGGCTCTGGAAACACCATATATTTT

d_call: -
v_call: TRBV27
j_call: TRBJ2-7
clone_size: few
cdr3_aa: CARGHLLSYEQYF
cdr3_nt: TGTGCCAGGGGACACCTACTCTCCTACGAGCAGTACTTC

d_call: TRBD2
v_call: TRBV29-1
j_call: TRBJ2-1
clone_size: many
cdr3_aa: CSVEDLPSGGAKSSYNEQFF
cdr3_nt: TGCAGCGTTGAAGATCTTCCTAGCGGGGGAGCCAAGTCCTCCTACAATGAGCAGTTCTTC

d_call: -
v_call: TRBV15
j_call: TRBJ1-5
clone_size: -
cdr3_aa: CATSRADQPQHF
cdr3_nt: TGTGCCACCAGCAGGGCCGATCAGCCCCAGCATTTT

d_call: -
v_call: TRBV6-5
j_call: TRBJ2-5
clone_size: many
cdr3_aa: CASSYTGGGMETQYF
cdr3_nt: TGTGCCAGCAGTTATACGGGAGGGGGCATGGAGACCCAGTACTTC

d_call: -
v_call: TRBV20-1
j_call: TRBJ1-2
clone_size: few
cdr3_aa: CSASGVGYGYTF
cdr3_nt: TGCAGTGCTTCAGGGGTAGGGTATGGCTACACCTTC

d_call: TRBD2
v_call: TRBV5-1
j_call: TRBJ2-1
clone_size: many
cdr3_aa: CASTTGGSYNEQFF
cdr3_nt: TGCGCCAGCACCACGGGGGGCTCCTACAATGAGCAGTTCTTC

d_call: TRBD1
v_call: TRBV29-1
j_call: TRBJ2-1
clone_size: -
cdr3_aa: CSVSGQGVPYNEQFF
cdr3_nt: TGCAGCGTATCCGGACAGGGGGTTCCCTACAATGAGCAGTTCTTC

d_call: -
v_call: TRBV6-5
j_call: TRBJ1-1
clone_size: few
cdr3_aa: CASRGTAQPAFF
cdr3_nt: TGTGCCAGCAGGGGAACGGCACAGCCAGCTTTCTTT

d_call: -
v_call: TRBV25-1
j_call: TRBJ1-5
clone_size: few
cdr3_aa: CASGDRLNQPQHF
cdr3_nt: TGTGCCAGTGGCGACAGACTCAATCAGCCCCAGCATTTT

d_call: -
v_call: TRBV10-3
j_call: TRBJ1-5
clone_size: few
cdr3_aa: CAISDGGDLPQHF
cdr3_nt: TGTGCCATCAGTGACGGGGGTGATCTGCCCCAGCATTTT

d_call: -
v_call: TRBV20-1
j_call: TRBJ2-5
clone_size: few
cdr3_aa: CSAAGLGPFFEETQYF
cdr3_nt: TGCAGTGCGGCAGGGCTGGGCCCTTTCTTTGAGGAGACCCAGTACTTC

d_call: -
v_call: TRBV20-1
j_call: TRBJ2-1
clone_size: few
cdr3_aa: CSARPRTVINYNEQFF
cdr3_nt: TGCAGTGCTAGACCGCGTACTGTAATCAACTACAATGAGCAGTTCTTC

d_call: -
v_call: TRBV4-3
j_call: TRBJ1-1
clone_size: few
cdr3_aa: CASSQDYRRSTEAFF
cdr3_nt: TGCGCCAGCAGCCAAGACTACAGGCGGTCCACTGAAGCTTTCTTT

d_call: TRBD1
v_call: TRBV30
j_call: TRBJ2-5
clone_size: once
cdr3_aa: CAWSVTGAPQETQYF
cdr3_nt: TGTGCCTGGAGTGTTACAGGGGCTCCCCAAGAGACCCAGTACTTC

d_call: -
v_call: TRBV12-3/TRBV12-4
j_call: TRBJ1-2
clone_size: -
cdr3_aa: CASTPGSYGYTF
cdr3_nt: TGTGCCAGCACCCCAGGTTCCTATGGCTACACCTTC

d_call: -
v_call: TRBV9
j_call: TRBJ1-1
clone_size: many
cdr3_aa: CASSVTRGTEAFF
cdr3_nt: TGTGCCAGCAGCGTCACAAGGGGGACTGAAGCTTTCTTT

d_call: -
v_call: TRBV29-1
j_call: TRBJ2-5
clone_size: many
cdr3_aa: CSVGRAQETQYF
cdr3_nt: TGCAGCGTTGGCCGGGCACAAGAGACCCAGTACTTC